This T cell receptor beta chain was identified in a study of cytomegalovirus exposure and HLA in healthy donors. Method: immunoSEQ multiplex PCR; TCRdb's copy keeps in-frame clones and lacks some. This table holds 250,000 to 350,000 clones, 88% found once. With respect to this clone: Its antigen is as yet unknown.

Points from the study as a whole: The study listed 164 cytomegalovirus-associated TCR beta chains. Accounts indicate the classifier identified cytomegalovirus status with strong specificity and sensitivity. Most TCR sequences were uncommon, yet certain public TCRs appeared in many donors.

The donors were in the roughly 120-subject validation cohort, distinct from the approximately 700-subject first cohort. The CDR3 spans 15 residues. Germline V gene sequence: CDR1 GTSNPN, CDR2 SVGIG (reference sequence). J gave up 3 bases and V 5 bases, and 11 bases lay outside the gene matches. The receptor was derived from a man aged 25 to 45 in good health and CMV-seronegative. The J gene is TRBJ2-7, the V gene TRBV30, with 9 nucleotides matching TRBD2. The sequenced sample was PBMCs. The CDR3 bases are TGTGCCTGGTCTCGAGGGGCGGGGGGGCTCTACGAGCAGTACTTC. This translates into CAWSRGAGGLYEQYF. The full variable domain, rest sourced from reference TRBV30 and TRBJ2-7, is SQTIHQWPATLVQPVGSPLSLECTVEGTSNPNLYWYRQAAGRGLQLLFYSVGIGQISSEVPQNLSASRPQDRQFILSSKKLLLSDSGFYLCAWSRGAGGLYEQYFGPGTRLTVT.